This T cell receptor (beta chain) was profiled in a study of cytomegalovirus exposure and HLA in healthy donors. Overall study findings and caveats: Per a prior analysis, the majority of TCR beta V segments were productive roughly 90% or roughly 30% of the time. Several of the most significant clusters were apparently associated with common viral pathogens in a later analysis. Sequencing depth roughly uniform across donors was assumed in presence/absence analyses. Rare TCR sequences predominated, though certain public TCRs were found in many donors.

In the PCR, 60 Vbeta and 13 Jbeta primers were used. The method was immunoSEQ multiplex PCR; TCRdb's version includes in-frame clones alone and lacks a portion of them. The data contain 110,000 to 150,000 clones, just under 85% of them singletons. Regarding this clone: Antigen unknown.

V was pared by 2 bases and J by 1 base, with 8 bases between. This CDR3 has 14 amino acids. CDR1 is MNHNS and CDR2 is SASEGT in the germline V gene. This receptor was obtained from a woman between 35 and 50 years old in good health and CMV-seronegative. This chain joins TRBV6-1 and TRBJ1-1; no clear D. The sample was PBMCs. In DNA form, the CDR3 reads TGTGCCAGCAGTGAATCAGGCCCGAACACTGAAGCTTTCTTT. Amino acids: CASSESGPNTEAFF.